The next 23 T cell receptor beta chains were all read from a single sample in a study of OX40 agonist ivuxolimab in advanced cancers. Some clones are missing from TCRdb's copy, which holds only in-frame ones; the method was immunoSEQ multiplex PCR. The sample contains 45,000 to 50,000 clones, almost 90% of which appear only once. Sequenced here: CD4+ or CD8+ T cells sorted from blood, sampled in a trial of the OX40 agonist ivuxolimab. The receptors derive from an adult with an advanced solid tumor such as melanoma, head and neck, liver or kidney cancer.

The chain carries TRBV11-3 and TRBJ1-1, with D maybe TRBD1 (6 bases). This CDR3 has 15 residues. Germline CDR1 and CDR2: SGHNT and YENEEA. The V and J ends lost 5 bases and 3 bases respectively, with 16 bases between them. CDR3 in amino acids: CASSAEGGMHTEAFF. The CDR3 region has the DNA TGTGCCAGCAGCGCCGAAGGGGGTATGCACACTGAAGCTTTCTTT. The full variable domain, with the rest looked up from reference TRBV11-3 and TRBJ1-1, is EAGVVQSPRYKIIEKKQPVAFWCNPISGHNTLYWYLQNLGQGPELLIRYENEEAVDDSQLPKDRFSAERLKGVDSTLKIQPAELGDSAVYLCASSAEGGMHTEAFFGQGTRLTVV.

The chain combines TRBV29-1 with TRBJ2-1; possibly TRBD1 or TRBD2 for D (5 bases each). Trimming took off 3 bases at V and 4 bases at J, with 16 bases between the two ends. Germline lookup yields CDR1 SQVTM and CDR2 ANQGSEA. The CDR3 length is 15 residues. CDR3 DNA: TGCAGCGTTGACTCCCCTGGTGGGGGTTACAATGAGCAGTTCTTC. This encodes CSVDSPGGGYNEQFF.

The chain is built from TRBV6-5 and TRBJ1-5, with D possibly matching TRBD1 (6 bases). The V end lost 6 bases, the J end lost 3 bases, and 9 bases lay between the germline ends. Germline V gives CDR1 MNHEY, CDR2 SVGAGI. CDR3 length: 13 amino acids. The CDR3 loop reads CASSRTANQPQHF. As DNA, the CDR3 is TGTGCCAGCAGCCGGACAGCCAATCAGCCCCAGCATTTT.

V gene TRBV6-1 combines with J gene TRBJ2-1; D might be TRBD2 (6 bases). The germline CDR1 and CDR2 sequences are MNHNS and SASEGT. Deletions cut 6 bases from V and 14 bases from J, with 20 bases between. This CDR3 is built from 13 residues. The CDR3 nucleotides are TGTGCCAGCAGGCAGCTAGCGACTATTATGGAGTTCTTC. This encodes CASRQLATIMEFF.

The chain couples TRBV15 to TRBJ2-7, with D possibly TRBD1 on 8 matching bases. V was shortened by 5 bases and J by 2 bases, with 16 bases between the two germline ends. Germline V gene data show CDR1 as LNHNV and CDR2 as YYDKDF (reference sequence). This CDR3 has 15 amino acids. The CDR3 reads CATSPRTGRAYEQYF. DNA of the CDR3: TGTGCCACCAGCCCTAGGACAGGGAGGGCCTACGAGCAGTACTTC.

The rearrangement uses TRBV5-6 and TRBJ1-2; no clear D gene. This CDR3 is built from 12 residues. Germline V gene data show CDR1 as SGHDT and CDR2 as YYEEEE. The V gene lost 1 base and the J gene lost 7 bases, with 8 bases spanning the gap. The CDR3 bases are TGTGCCAGCAGCTTGATAAGCGGTGGCTACACCTTC. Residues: CASSLISGGYTF.

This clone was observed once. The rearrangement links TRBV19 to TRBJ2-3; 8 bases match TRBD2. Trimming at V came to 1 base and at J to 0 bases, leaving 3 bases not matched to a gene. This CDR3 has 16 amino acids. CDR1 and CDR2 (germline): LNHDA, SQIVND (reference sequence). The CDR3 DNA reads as TGTGCCAGTAGTATAGGGGCTAGCGGGAGCACAGATACGCAGTATTTT. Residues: CASSIGASGSTDTQYF.

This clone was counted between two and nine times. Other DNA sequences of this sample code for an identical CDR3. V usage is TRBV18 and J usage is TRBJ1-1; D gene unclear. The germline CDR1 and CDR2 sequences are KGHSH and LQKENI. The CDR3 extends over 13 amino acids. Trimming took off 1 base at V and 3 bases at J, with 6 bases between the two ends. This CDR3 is CASSPRVDTEAFF. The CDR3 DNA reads TGTGCCAGCTCACCACGGGTAGACACTGAAGCTTTCTTT.

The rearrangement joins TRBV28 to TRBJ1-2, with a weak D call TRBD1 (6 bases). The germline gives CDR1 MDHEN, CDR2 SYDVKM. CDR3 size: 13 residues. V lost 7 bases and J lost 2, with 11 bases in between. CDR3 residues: CASTKGGNYGYTF. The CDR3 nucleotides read TGTGCCAGCACCAAGGGGGGGAACTATGGCTACACCTTC.

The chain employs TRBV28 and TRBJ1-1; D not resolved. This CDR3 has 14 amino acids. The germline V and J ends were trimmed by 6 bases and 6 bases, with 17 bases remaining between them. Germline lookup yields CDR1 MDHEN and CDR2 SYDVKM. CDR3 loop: CASREREPGAEAFF. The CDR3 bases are TGTGCCAGCAGGGAGCGTGAACCTGGCGCTGAAGCTTTCTTT.

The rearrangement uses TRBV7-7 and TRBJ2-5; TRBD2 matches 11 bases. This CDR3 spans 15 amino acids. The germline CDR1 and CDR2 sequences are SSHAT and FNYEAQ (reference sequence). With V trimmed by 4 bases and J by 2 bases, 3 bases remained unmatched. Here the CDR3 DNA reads TGTGCCAGCAGCTGGGGACTAGCGGTACAAGAGACCCAGTACTTC. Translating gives CASSWGLAVQETQYF.

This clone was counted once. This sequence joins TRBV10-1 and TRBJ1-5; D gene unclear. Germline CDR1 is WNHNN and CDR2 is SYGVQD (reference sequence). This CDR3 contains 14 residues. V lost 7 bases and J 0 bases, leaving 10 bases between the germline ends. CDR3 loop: CASKKVYSNQPQHF. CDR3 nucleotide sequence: TGCGCCAGCAAAAAGGTCTATAGCAATCAGCCCCAGCATTTT.

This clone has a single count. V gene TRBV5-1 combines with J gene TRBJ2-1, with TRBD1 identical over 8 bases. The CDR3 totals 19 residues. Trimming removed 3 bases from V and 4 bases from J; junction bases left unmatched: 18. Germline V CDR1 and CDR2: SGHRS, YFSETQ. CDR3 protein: CASSYTPTGGGGRYNEQFF. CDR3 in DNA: TGCGCCAGCAGCTACACTCCCACAGGGGGTGGGGGAAGGTACAATGAGCAGTTCTTC.

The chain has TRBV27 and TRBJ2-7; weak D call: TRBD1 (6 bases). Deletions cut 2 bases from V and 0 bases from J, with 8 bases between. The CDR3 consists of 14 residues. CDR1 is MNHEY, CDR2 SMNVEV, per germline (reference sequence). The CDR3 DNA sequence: TGTGCCAGCAGTTTAAACAGGGACTCCTACGAGCAGTACTTC. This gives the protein CASSLNRDSYEQYF.

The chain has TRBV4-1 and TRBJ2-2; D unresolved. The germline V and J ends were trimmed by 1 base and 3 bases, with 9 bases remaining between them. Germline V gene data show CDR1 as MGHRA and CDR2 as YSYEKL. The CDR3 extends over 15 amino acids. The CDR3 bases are TGCGCCAGCAGCCAAGGTCAGCTCCACACCGGGGAGCTGTTTTTT. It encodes CASSQGQLHTGELFF.

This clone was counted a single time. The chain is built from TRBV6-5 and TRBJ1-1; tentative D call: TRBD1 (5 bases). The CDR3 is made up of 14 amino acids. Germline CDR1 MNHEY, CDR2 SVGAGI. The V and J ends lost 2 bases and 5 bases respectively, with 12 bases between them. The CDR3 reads CASSYQGGGTEAFF. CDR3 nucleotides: TGTGCCAGCAGTTACCAGGGCGGCGGGACTGAAGCTTTCTTT.

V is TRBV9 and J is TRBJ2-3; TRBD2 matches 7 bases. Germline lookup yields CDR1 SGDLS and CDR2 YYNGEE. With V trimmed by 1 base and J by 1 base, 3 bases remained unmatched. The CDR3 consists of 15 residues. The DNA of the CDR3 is TGTGCCAGCAGCGTAACCCGGGAGGGCACAGATACGCAGTATTTT. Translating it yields CASSVTREGTDTQYF.

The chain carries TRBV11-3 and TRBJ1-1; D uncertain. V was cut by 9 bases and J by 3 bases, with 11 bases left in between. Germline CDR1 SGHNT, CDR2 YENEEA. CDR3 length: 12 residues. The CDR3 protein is CASREGYTEAFF. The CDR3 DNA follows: TGTGCCAGTAGGGAAGGCTACACTGAAGCTTTCTTT.

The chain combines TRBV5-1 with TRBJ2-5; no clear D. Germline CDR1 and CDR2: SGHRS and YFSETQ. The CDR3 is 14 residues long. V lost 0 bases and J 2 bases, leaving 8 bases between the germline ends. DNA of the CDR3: TGCGCCAGCAGCTTGGCCCTCGGTCAAGAGACCCAGTACTTC. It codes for CASSLALGQETQYF.

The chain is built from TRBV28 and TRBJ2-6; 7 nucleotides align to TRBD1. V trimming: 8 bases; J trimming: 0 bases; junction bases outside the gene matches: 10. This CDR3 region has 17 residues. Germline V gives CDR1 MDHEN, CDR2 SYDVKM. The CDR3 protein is CASSLGGGSSGANVLTF. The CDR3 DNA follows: TGTGCCAGCTCACTAGGGGGCGGGTCCTCTGGGGCCAACGTCCTGACTTTC.

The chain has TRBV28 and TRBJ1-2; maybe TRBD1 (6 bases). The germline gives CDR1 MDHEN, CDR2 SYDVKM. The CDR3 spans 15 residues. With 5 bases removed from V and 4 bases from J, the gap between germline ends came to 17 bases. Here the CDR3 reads CASSTPAGEAYGYTF. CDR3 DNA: TGTGCCAGCAGTACGCCCGCAGGGGAGGCCTATGGCTACACCTTC.

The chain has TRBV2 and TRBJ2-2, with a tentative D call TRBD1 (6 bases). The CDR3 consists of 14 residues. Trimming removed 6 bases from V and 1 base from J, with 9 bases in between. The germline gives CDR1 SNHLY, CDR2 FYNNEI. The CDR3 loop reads CASRRTVNTGELFF. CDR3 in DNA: TGTGCCAGCAGACGGACAGTGAACACCGGGGAGCTGTTTTTT.

The CDR3 nucleotides read TGTGCCAGTAGACGGACAGGGGGCCTTCATGGAAACACCATATATTTT. Amino acids: CASRRTGGLHGNTIYF. The gene calls are TRBV19 and TRBJ1-3, with 11 bases fitting TRBD1. Germline trimming cut 6 bases from V and 3 bases from J; bases unmatched to any gene: 7. Germline V lookup: CDR1 LNHDA, CDR2 SQIVND (reference sequence). The CDR3 is 16 residues long.